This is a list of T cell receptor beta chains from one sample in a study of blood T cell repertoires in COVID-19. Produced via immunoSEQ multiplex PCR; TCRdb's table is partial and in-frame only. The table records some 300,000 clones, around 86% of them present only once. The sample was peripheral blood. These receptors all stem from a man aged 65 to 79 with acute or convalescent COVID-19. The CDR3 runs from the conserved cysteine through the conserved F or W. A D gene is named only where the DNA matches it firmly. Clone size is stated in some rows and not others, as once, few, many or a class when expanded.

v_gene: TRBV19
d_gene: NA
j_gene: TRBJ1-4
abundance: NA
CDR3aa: CASRIGQSNEKLFF
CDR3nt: TGTGCCAGTAGGATCGGACAGAGTAATGAAAAACTGTTTTTT

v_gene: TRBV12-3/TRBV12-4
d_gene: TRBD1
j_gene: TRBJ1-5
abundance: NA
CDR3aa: CASSQGARTQHF
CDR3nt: TGTGCCAGCTCCCAGGGGGCGAGGACCCAGCATTTT

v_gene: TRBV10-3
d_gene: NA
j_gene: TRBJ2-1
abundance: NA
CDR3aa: CAISIADEQFF
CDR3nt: TGTGCCATCAGCATAGCGGACGAGCAGTTCTTC

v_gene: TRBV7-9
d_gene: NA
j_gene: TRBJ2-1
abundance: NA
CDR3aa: CASSSPQGSYNEQFF
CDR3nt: TGTGCCAGCAGCTCACCTCAGGGCTCATACAATGAGCAGTTCTTC

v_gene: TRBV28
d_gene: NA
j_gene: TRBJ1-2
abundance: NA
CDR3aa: CATTPGEGYYGYTF
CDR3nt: TGTGCCACCACGCCTGGGGAGGGGTACTATGGCTACACCTTC

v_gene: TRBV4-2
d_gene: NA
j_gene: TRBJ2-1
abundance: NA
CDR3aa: CASSPAQAWNEQFF
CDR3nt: TGTGCCAGCAGCCCTGCCCAGGCCTGGAATGAGCAGTTCTTC

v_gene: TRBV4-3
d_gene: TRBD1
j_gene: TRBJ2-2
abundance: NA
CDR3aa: CASSQGQVFNTGELFF
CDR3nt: TGCGCCAGCAGCCAGGGACAGGTGTTTAACACCGGGGAGCTGTTTTTT

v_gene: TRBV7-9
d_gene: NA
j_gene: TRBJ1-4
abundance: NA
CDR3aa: CASSSTPTELNEKLFF
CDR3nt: TGTGCCAGCAGCTCGACGCCAACAGAACTTAATGAAAAACTGTTTTTT

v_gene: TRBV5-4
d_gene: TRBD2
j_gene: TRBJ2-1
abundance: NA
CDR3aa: CASSFGGLADNEQFF
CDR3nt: TGTGCCAGCAGCTTCGGGGGACTAGCGGACAATGAGCAGTTCTTC

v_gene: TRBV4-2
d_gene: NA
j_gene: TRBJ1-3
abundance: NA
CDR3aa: CASSQAEGQGTGNTIYF
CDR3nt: TGTGCCAGCAGCCAAGCAGAAGGTCAGGGGACTGGAAACACCATATATTTT

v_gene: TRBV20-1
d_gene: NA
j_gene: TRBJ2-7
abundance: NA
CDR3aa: CSASQVNYEQYF
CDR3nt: TGCAGTGCTAGTCAGGTGAATTACGAGCAGTACTTC

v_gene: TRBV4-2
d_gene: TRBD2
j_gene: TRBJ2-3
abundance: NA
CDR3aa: CASSQAAGESDTQYF
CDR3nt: TGTGCCAGCAGCCAAGCGGCGGGAGAATCAGATACGCAGTATTTT

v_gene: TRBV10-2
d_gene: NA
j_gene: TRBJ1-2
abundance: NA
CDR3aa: CASRDHRAGDGYTF
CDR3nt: TGCGCCAGCAGAGACCACAGGGCAGGGGATGGCTACACCTTC

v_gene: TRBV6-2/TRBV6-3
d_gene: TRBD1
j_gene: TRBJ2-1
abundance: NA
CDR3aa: CASSRAGTGVINEQFF
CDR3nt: TGTGCCAGCAGCAGAGCCGGGACAGGTGTTATCAATGAGCAGTTCTTC

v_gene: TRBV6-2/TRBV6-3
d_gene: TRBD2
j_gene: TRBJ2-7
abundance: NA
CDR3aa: CASSLTSGAPYEQYF
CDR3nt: TGTGCCAGCAGTCTTACTAGCGGGGCCCCCTACGAGCAGTACTTC

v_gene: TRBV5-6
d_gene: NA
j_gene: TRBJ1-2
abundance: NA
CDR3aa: CASSWGQESGYTF
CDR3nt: TGTGCCAGCAGCTGGGGCCAGGAGAGTGGCTACACCTTC

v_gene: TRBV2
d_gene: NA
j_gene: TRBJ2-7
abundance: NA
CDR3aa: CASSDVQGSPLEQYF
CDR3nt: TGTGCCAGCAGTGATGTGCAGGGTTCTCCTCTTGAGCAGTACTTC

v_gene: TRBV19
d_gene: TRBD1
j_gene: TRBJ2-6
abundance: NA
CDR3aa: CASSIGTGIRSGANVLTF
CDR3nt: TGTGCCAGTAGTATAGGGACAGGGATTAGGTCTGGGGCCAACGTCCTGACTTTC

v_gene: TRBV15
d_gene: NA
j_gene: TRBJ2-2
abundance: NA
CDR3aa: CATSAPGRGGASDTGELFF
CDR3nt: TGTGCCACCAGCGCCCCTGGACGGGGAGGTGCCTCGGACACCGGGGAGCTGTTTTTT

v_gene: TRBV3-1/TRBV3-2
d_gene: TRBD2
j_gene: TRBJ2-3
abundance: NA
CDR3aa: CASSNLAGALTDTQYF
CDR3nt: TGTGCCAGCAGCAACCTAGCGGGGGCGCTCACAGATACGCAGTATTTT

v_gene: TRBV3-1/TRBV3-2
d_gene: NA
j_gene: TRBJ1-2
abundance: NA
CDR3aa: CASRAGRMNYGYTF
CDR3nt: TGTGCCAGCAGGGCGGGACGGATGAACTATGGCTACACCTTC

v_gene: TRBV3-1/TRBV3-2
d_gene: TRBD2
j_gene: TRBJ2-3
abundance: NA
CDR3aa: CATSGTTLRDTQYF
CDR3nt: TGTGCCACCTCCGGGACTACGCTTCGGGATACGCAGTATTTT

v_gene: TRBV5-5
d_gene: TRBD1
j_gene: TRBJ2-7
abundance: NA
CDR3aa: CASSSVQGADEQYF
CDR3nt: TGTGCCAGCAGCTCCGTACAGGGGGCAGACGAGCAGTACTTC

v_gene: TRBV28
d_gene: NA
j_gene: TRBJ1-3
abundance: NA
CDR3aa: CASSSPTGSGNTIYF
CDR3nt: TGTGCCAGCAGTTCACCTACAGGGTCTGGAAACACCATATATTTT

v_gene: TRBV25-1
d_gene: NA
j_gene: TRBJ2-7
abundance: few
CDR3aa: CASSETGYYEQYF
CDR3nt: TGTGCCAGCAGTGAAACAGGCTACTACGAGCAGTACTTC

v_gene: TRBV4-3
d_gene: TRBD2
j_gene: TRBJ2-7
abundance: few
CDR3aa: CASSQLLAGDYEQYF
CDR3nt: TGCGCCAGCAGCCAGCTACTAGCGGGAGACTACGAGCAGTACTTC

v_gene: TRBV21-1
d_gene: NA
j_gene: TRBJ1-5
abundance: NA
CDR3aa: CASSTKPGQGAYQPQHF
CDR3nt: TGTGCCAGCAGCACAAAGCCGGGACAGGGGGCGTATCAGCCCCAGCATTTT

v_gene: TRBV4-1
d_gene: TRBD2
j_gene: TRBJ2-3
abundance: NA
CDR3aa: CASSQHSSGGTDTQYF
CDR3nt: TGCGCCAGCAGCCAGCATTCTAGCGGGGGCACAGATACGCAGTATTTT

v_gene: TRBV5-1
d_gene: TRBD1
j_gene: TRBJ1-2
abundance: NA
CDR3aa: CASSLGTGAFHGYTF
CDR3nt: TGCGCCAGCAGCTTAGGGACAGGAGCATTCCATGGCTACACCTTC

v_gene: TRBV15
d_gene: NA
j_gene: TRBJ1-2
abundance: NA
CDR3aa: CATSSRILGGYTF
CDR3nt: TGTGCCACCAGCAGCAGGATTTTGGGCGGCTACACCTTC

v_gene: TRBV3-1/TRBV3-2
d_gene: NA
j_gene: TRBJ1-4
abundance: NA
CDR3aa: CASSPWTATNEKLFF
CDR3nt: TGTGCCAGCAGCCCCTGGACAGCAACTAATGAAAAACTGTTTTTT

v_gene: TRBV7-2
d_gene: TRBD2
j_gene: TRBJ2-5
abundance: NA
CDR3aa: CASSLAGTRSGATQYF
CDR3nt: TGTGCCAGCAGCTTAGCCGGGACCCGAAGCGGGGCGACCCAGTACTTC

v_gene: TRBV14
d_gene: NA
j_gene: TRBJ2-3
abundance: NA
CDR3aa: CASSQGGSGSTDTQYF
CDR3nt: TGTGCCAGCAGCCAAGGGGGTAGCGGCAGCACAGATACGCAGTATTTT

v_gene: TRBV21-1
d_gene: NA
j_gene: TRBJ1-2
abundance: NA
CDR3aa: CASSKGQGFGYTF
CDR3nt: TGTGCCAGCAGCAAAGGACAGGGGTTCGGCTACACCTTC

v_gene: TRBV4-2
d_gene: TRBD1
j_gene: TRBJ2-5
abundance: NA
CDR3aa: CASSQGQGRGETQYF
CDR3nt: TGTGCCAGCAGCCAAGGACAGGGCCGAGGAGAGACCCAGTACTTC

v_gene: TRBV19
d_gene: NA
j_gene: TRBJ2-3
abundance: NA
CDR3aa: CASSIRSASSTDTQYF
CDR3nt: TGTGCCAGTAGTATACGCAGCGCCTCTAGCACAGATACGCAGTATTTT

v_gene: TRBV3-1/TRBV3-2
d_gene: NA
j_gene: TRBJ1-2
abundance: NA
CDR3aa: CASSTGNYGYTF
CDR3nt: TGTGCCAGTTCGACCGGGAACTATGGCTACACCTTC

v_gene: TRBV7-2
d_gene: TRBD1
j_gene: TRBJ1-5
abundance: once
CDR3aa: CASSLGQSNQPQHF
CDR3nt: TGTGCCAGCAGCTTGGGACAGAGCAATCAGCCCCAGCATTTT

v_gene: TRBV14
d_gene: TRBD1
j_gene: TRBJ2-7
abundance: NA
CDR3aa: CASSQEFRQGAIYEQYF
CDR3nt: TGTGCCAGCAGCCAAGAATTTCGGCAGGGGGCTATCTACGAGCAGTACTTC

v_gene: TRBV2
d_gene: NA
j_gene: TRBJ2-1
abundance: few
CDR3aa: CATTSLSYNEQFF
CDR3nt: TGTGCCACTACTAGCCTATCCTACAATGAGCAGTTCTTC

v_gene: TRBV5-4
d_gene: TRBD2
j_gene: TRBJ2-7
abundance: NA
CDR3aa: CASSPTSSGGAYEQYF
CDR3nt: TGTGCCAGCAGCCCGACCTCTAGCGGGGGGGCCTACGAGCAGTACTTC

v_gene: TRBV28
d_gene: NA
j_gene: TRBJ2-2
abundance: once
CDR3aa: CASRVGGPFTGELFF
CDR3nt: TGTGCCAGCCGGGTCGGGGGTCCTTTCACCGGGGAGCTGTTTTTT

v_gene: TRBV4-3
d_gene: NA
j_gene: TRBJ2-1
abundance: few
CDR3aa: CASSQDAPSLFDEQFF
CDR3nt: TGCGCCAGCAGCCAAGATGCTCCCTCCCTATTCGATGAGCAGTTCTTC

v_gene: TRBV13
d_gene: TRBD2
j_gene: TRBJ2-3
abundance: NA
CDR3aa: CASSSPGVGLAAGTDTQYF
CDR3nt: TGTGCCAGCAGCTCGCCTGGGGTGGGACTAGCGGCTGGCACAGATACGCAGTATTTT

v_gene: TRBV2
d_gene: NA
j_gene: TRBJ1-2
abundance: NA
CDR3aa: CASSAGTSLYGYTF
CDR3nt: TGTGCCAGCAGTGCCGGGACATCCCTCTATGGCTACACCTTC